This entry lists 19 T cell receptor beta chains sequenced from one sample in a study of T cells in Graves' hyperthyroidism and ophthalmopathy. RNA transcripts served as the template for amplifying TCR beta CDR3 regions. The HTBI primer set was used in a first-round RT-PCR of the TCR CDR3. TCRdb analysed the multiplex PCR reads with MiXCR anew, one entry per CDR3 protein. The sample includes a few hundred thousand distinct CDR3 sequences, approximately 14% seen only once; the top ten take about 7%. Specimen: blood. Every receptor here comes from a woman younger than 45 with Graves' hyperthyroidism.

CDR3 loop: CASSFGVGSYNEQFF. The CDR3 nucleotides are TGTGCCAGCAGCTTCGGGGTTGGCTCCTACAATGAGCAGTTCTTC. J is TRBJ2-1 and V is TRBV5-5; D might be TRBD2 (5 bases). Germline CDR1 SGHKS, CDR2 YYEKEE (reference sequence). Trimming took off 2 bases at V and 0 bases at J, with 9 bases between the two ends. This CDR3 is built from 15 residues.

The chain combines TRBV9 with TRBJ2-7; D is possibly TRBD1 or TRBD2 (5 bases each). The germline gives CDR1 SGDLS, CDR2 YYNGEE. V lost 3 bases, J lost 2 bases, and 9 bases lay in between. CDR3 length: 13 amino acids. This chain's CDR3 is CASSGWDAYEQYF. The CDR3 coding sequence is TGTGCCAGCAGCGGATGGGACGCCTACGAGCAGTACTTC.

This clonotype showed up many times. The chain links TRBV6-5 to TRBJ2-6, with D uncertain. The germline V gene encodes CDR1 MNHEY and CDR2 SVGAGI. This CDR3 region has 15 residues. Trimming removed 0 bases at V and 0 bases at J, with 3 bases between. CDR3 DNA: TGTGCCAGCAGTTACTCTGGCTCTGGGGCCAACGTCCTGACTTTC. This translates into CASSYSGSGANVLTF.

The chain joins TRBV7-9 to TRBJ2-7; possibly TRBD2 for D (5 bases). Germline assignment: CDR1 SEHNR and CDR2 FQNEAQ (reference sequence). Trimming left V 5 bases short and J 5 bases short, with 19 bases between. The CDR3 has 15 amino acids. In nucleotides, the CDR3 is TGTGCCAGCAGCCCCCCGAGGGCGGGTGCGAACGAGCAGTACTTC. Residues: CASSPPRAGANEQYF.

This clonotype was counted ten times or more. V is TRBV3-1 and J is TRBJ2-3; 9 nucleotides match TRBD2. Germline loops: CDR1 LGHDT, CDR2 YNNKEL (reference sequence). The length of the CDR3 is 16 residues. The V and J ends lost 0 bases and 6 bases, in that order; junction bases with no gene match: 7. For the CDR3, the DNA is TGTGCCAGCAGCCAAGATGCTAGCGGGGCGGTGGATACGCAGTATTTT. Residues: CASSQDASGAVDTQYF.

Concerning this clonotype itself: Given a much more abundant clone one base away, this may be a read error. The chain recombines TRBV28 with TRBJ2-1; the D is unclear. Germline loops: CDR1 MDHEN, CDR2 SYDVKM. The CDR3 length is 14 residues. Trimming shortened V by 5 bases and J by 5 bases, and 13 bases separated the two germline ends. Written as DNA, the CDR3 is TGTGCCAGCAGTAGGGTAAACGAGCACAATGAGCAGTTCTTC. This codes for CASSRVNEHNEQFF.

This clonotype was picked up many times. The genes are TRBV6-1 and TRBJ2-2, with 11 bases that match TRBD2. There are 16 residues in the CDR3. CDR1 and CDR2 from the germline V gene are MNHNS and SASEGT. The ends lost 5 bases at V and 7 bases at J; junction bases unmatched: 9. The CDR3 DNA reads as TGTGCCAGCAGTCCTAGCGGGAGGAGAGTGGGCGGGGAGCTGTTTTTT. Its protein product is CASSPSGRRVGGELFF.

This clonotype was recorded once. V is TRBV11-2 and J is TRBJ2-7; 14 bases agree with TRBD2. The CDR3 contains 17 residues. Germline lookup yields CDR1 SGHAT and CDR2 FQNNGV. Trimming cost V 1 base and J 3 bases; bases outside gene matches: 5. The CDR3 bases are TGTGCCAGCAGCTTAGTGGGGACTAGCGGGAGTGGCTACGAGCAGTACTTC. Its translation: CASSLVGTSGSGYEQYF. Complete variable domain (other parts from reference TRBV11-2 and TRBJ2-7): EAGVAQSPRYKIIEKRQSVAFWCNPISGHATLYWYQQILGQGPKLLIQFQNNGVVDDSQLPKDRFSAERLKGVDSTLKIQPAKLEDSAVYLCASSLVGTSGSGYEQYFGPGTRLTVT.

This CDR3 is CASSYQGSEAFF. The CDR3 DNA reads as TGTGCCAGCAGTTATCAGGGATCAGAAGCTTTCTTT. The V and J genes are TRBV6-5 and TRBJ1-1, with TRBD1 as a possible D gene (5 bases). This CDR3 is built from 12 residues. Germline V gene sequence: CDR1 MNHEY, CDR2 SVGAGI. Trimming removed 3 bases at V and 8 bases at J, with 10 bases between.

This clonotype was seen many times. The chain recombines TRBV11-2 with TRBJ2-2; 10 bases align to TRBD2. The CDR3 length is 16 residues. Trimming removed 5 bases from V and 6 bases from J; junction bases left unmatched: 9. Germline assignment: CDR1 SGHAT and CDR2 FQNNGV. CDR3 residues: CASSLSSGRWAGELFF. CDR3 bases: TGTGCCAGCAGCCTCTCTAGCGGGAGATGGGCCGGGGAGCTGTTTTTT. Variable domain in full (rest from reference TRBV11-2 and TRBJ2-2): EAGVAQSPRYKIIEKRQSVAFWCNPISGHATLYWYQQILGQGPKLLIQFQNNGVVDDSQLPKDRFSAERLKGVDSTLKIQPAKLEDSAVYLCASSLSSGRWAGELFFGEGSRLTVL.

At least ten counts were recorded for this clonotype. This chain joins TRBV3-1 and TRBJ2-1, with D maybe TRBD2 (6 bases). CDR3 size: 15 residues. Germline-derived CDR1 and CDR2 are LGHDT and YNNKEL (reference sequence). V lost 5 bases and J lost 6, with 17 bases in between. CDR3 protein: CASSSTSRTINEQFF. Written as DNA, the CDR3 is TGTGCCAGCAGCAGCACTAGCAGGACCATCAATGAGCAGTTCTTC.

The genes are TRBV29-1 and TRBJ1-2; a weak D match, TRBD1 (5 bases). CDR3 length equals 15 residues. CDR1 is SQVTM, CDR2 ANQGSEA, per germline. V lost 4 bases and J lost 6, with 21 bases in between. CDR3 loop: CSVVGTTVVGHGYTF. The DNA for the CDR3 is TGCAGCGTTGTTGGGACCACTGTAGTAGGCCATGGCTACACCTTC.

This clonotype came up many times. This chain joins TRBV18 and TRBJ1-1, with D possibly being TRBD1 (5 bases). Trimming removed 2 bases at V and 3 bases at J, with 10 bases between. The CDR3 runs to 14 residues. The germline V gene encodes CDR1 KGHSH and CDR2 LQKENI. CDR3 protein: CASSPGEGHTEAFF. The CDR3 bases are TGTGCCAGCTCACCAGGAGAGGGGCACACTGAAGCTTTCTTT.

This clonotype appeared a few times. The V gene is TRBV4-1, the J gene TRBJ2-7; D is possibly TRBD2 (6 bases). The V end was cut by 4 bases, the J end by 2 bases, with 18 bases between. The CDR3 consists of 16 residues. Germline-derived CDR1 and CDR2 are MGHRA and YSYEKL. The CDR3: CASSRGDAAYPYEQYF. DNA for the CDR3: TGCGCCAGCAGCCGCGGGGACGCGGCGTACCCCTACGAGCAGTACTTC.

This clonotype was counted once. The CDR3 loop reads CASSQDRLYNSPLHF. The CDR3 nucleotides read TGTGCCAGCAGCCAGGACAGGTTGTATAATTCACCCCTCCACTTT. The chain uses TRBV4-2 and TRBJ1-6; 7 nucleotides align to TRBD1. This CDR3 spans 15 amino acids. V was pared by 3 bases and J by 4 bases, with 3 bases of the junction left unmatched. Germline V gene data show CDR1 as LGHNA and CDR2 as YNFKEQ.

The sample holds many counts of this clonotype. The V and J genes are TRBV5-1 and TRBJ2-2; 9 bases fit TRBD1. CDR1 is SGHRS, CDR2 YFSETQ, per germline. After removal of 4 bases from V and 5 bases from J, the junction contained 3 bases not matched to a gene. The CDR3 is 14 amino acids. The CDR3 sequence is CASSGTGQTGELFF. The CDR3 bases are TGCGCCAGCAGCGGGACAGGGCAAACCGGGGAGCTGTTTTTT.

This clonotype was picked up many times. The V call is TRBV6-1, the J call TRBJ2-7, with D possibly TRBD2 on 6 matching bases. The V and J ends lost 5 bases and 2 bases respectively, with 16 bases between them. The germline V gene encodes CDR1 MNHNS and CDR2 SASEGT. This CDR3 is 15 amino acids long. The CDR3 nucleotides are TGTGCCAGCAGTAACCCTGCGGGGTCTACCTACGAGCAGTACTTC. It yields the protein CASSNPAGSTYEQYF.

This clonotype was counted ten times or more. V is TRBV20-1 and J is TRBJ2-3; D remains ambiguous. With 3 bases removed from V and 3 bases from J, the gap between germline ends came to 16 bases. This CDR3 contains 15 residues. The germline V gene encodes CDR1 DFQATT and CDR2 SNEGSKA (reference sequence). CDR3 nucleotides: TGCAGTGCTAGGAGGTTACCGACTCGTACAGATACGCAGTATTTT. Translation: CSARRLPTRTDTQYF.

CDR3 sequence (DNA): TGTGGCACAAGCGCTAGCGGGCAGCCCCAGCATTTT. Translation gives CGTSASGQPQHF. V and J are TRBV28 and TRBJ1-5, with D unclear. Germline-derived CDR1 and CDR2 are MDHEN and SYDVKM. The length of the CDR3 is 12 residues.